Shown below are 6 T cell receptor beta chains from a single sample sequenced in a study of PD-1 and CTLA-4 blockade in melanoma. The repertoire was sequenced with immunoSEQ multiplex PCR; TCRdb's copy has only in-frame clones and lacks some. The data contain roughly 11,000 clones, 80% to 90% of them seen just once; the ten biggest clones take up roughly a third. The source material was CD8+ T cells from peripheral blood, sampled from a patient given anti-PD-1 treatment. These TCRs come from a human donor with melanoma.

This sequence joins TRBV10-3 and TRBJ2-7, with 10 positions matching TRBD2. The CDR3 loop spans 16 amino acids. With 2 bases clipped from V and 3 bases from J, the junction kept 7 bases outside the gene matches. Germline values: CDR1 ENHRY, CDR2 SYGVKD. The CDR3 is CAISEGAGGPLYEQYF. The CDR3 DNA is TGTGCCATCAGTGAGGGAGCGGGAGGGCCCCTCTACGAGCAGTACTTC.

For this clone: Other DNA sequences in this specimen translate into the identical CDR3. The V gene is TRBV12-3 or TRBV12-4, the J gene TRBJ2-5, with D perhaps matching TRBD1 or TRBD2 (5 bases each). The ends were cut back, 2 bases at V and 2 bases at J, with 6 bases in the middle. The CDR3 loop spans 13 amino acids. Here the CDR3 reads CASSLWGQETQYF. The CDR3 DNA reads TGTGCCAGCAGTTTATGGGGGCAAGAGACCCAGTACTTC.

The gene calls are TRBV3-1 (or the pseudogene TRBV3-2) and TRBJ1-4, with 7 bases that match TRBD1. Trimming at V came to 2 bases and at J to 8 bases, leaving 14 bases not matched to a gene. The CDR3 runs to 17 residues. Germline CDR1 and CDR2: LGHDT and YNNKEL (reference sequence). CDR3 region: CASSQRSGGARREKLFF. DNA for the CDR3: TGTGCCAGCAGCCAAAGATCAGGGGGGGCGCGGAGGGAAAAACTGTTTTTT.

The chain employs TRBV15 and TRBJ1-5, with D maybe TRBD1 (6 bases). V was trimmed by 2 bases and J by 4 bases, leaving 15 bases between them. The CDR3 extends over 16 amino acids. The germline V gene encodes CDR1 LNHNV and CDR2 YYDKDF (reference sequence). The CDR3 DNA follows: TGTGCCACCAGCAGATCAGAGACAGGCGGGAATCAGCCCCAGCATTTT. Translation gives CATSRSETGGNQPQHF.

This clone was recorded a few times. The V call is TRBV7-9, the J call TRBJ2-7, with 11 bases aligning to TRBD2. CDR1 is SEHNR, CDR2 FQNEAQ, per germline (reference sequence). The CDR3 consists of 15 residues. J was trimmed by 2 bases and V by 6 bases; bases with no gene match: 6. CDR3 nucleotide sequence: TGTGCCAGCAGTCGAACTAGCGGGAGCACCTACGAGCAGTACTTC. Translated: CASSRTSGSTYEQYF.

This chain uses TRBV11-2 with TRBJ1-4; the D is unclear. The V gene's germline CDR1 is SGHAT and CDR2 FQNNGV. Trimming took 2 bases from V and 3 from J, leaving 10 bases between them. The CDR3 has 15 amino acids. CDR3 nucleotides: TGTGCCAGCAGCTTATTTACGGCGGCTAATGAAAAACTGTTTTTT. Protein sequence: CASSLFTAANEKLFF.